This section outlines one T cell receptor (beta chain) sequence together with its context. In the original analysis: Estimation of nucleated cell counts was performed using reference gene primer amplification. Assay: immunoSEQ multiplex PCR; the TCRdb copy retains only in-frame clones and omits some. V, J and clone size were drawn from that table, and D and trimming were deduced from the DNA. The table lists around 180,000 clones, around 89% of them singletons. This record belongs to a study of blood T cell repertoires in COVID-19. Whole-study context: Whether acute or convalescent, the COVID-19 samples came from the United States, Italy and Spain. Sources were T cells, B-cell-depleted T cells, or PBMCs; the material itself was cDNA or gDNA.

The CDR3 is 14 residues long. Germline loops: CDR1 SGHAT, CDR2 FQNNGV. V dropped 3 bases and J dropped 1 base, with 10 bases sitting between them. This chain links TRBV11-2 with TRBJ2-7; tentatively, D is TRBD2 (6 bases). The TCR sequence derives from a man in his sixties with acute or convalescent COVID-19. Input material: peripheral blood. CDR3 nucleotide sequence: TGTGCCAGCAGCTTTAGTAGCGGATCCTACGAGCAGTACTTC. It encodes CASSFSSGSYEQYF.